A single sample gave rise to the 25 T cell receptor beta chains below, sequenced in a study of monozygotic twins with inflammatory bowel disease. TCRdb reprocessed the 5' RACE reads, keeping one entry per CDR3 protein, no DNA. This sample carries some 150,000 distinct CDR3 sequences, with 1% to 1.5% going to the ten biggest clones. Sequences were obtained from blood. The receptor source for this set is a human donor with ulcerative colitis or Crohn's disease, or a healthy co-twin of an affected twin (not recorded which).

The chain employs TRBV9 and TRBJ2-5; TCRdb picks TRBD2, but there is no DNA to check that call. The CDR3 contains 16 residues. In germline, CDR1 is SGDLS, CDR2 YYNGEE. CDR3 region: CASSGGLNLAQETQYF.

The V gene is TRBV5-6, the J gene TRBJ1-1; the D gene TCRdb calls, TRBD1, cannot be checked with no DNA. Germline V gene lookup returns CDR1 SGHDT and CDR2 YYEEEE. This CDR3 spans 13 amino acids. The CDR3 here is CASSREDRGVAFF.

This chain links TRBV11-2 with TRBJ2-5; the D call from TCRdb, TRBD1, cannot be confirmed without DNA. The CDR3 is 13 residues long. Germline lookup yields CDR1 SGHAT and CDR2 FQNNGV. The CDR3 sequence is CASLDREQETQYF.

This chain connects TRBV10-3 to TRBJ2-3. CDR1 and CDR2 (germline): ENHRY, SYGVKD. The CDR3 extends over 15 amino acids. The CDR3 protein is CAISGDASSTDTQYF.

This sequence joins TRBV9 and TRBJ2-3; TCRdb returns TRBD2, unconfirmable since there is no DNA. The CDR3 contains 22 residues. Germline V gene data show CDR1 as SGDLS and CDR2 as YYNGEE. The CDR3: CASSVGQGSAPSGRAIRDTQYF. Complete variable domain (other parts from reference TRBV9 and TRBJ2-3): DSGVTQTPKHLITATGQRVTLRCSPRSGDLSVYWYQQSLDQGLQFLIQYYNGEERAKGNILERFSAQQFPDLHSELNLSSLELGDSALYFCASSVGQGSAPSGRAIRDTQYFGPGTRLTVL.

V and J are TRBV4-3 and TRBJ2-2; TCRdb lists TRBD2, though no DNA is available to test this call. The CDR3 has 15 residues. Germline-derived CDR1 and CDR2 are LGHNA and YSLEER. This CDR3 is CASSQSGRAAGELFF.

The V call is TRBV20-1, the J call TRBJ1-5. The CDR3 covers 16 residues. Germline V gene lookup returns CDR1 DFQATT and CDR2 SNEGSKA (reference sequence). CDR3 in amino acids: CSARVVGRPSNQPQHF.

The genes are TRBV29-1 and TRBJ1-1; TCRdb gives TRBD1 as the D gene, but with no DNA this cannot be confirmed. Germline CDR1 and CDR2: SQVTM and ANQGSEA. The CDR3 loop spans 12 amino acids. CDR3 sequence: CSVAGDNPEAFF.

This chain uses TRBV5-1 with TRBJ1-1; TCRdb's D call, TRBD1, is unchecked because there is no DNA. Looked up from germline, CDR1 is SGHRS and CDR2 is YFSETQ. CDR3 length: 16 amino acids. CDR3 sequence: CASSPGFDQGGTEAFF.

The V gene is TRBV20-1, the J gene TRBJ1-5; TCRdb indicates TRBD1, and absent DNA this call remains unverified. The CDR3 is made up of 12 amino acids. Germline loops: CDR1 DFQATT, CDR2 SNEGSKA (reference sequence). CDR3 sequence: CSARGGIQPQHF.

This chain connects TRBV27 to TRBJ2-1; the TCRdb D gene call, TRBD1, has no DNA to confirm it. Germline V lookup: CDR1 MNHEY, CDR2 SMNVEV (reference sequence). The CDR3 loop spans 15 amino acids. The CDR3 here is CASRSTPRGYNEQFF.

The chain combines TRBV5-1 with TRBJ1-4. The CDR3 covers 15 residues. Germline CDR1 SGHRS, CDR2 YFSETQ. The CDR3 loop reads CASSLDRSTNEKLFF. Full variable domain (outside the CDR3, taken from reference TRBV5-1 and TRBJ1-4): KAGVTQTPRYLIKTRGQQVTLSCSPISGHRSVSWYQQTPGQGLQFLFEYFSETQRNKGNFPGRFSGRQFSNSRSEMNVSTLELGDSALYLCASSLDRSTNEKLFFGSGTQLSVL.

This chain joins TRBV7-3 and TRBJ2-3. This CDR3 is built from 12 residues. CDR1 and CDR2 from the germline V gene are SGHTA and FQGTGA. Here the CDR3 reads CASSFYGDTQYF.

V usage is TRBV7-9 and J usage is TRBJ2-7; there is no DNA to check the TCRdb D call of TRBD2. This CDR3 contains 15 residues. The V gene's germline CDR1 is SEHNR and CDR2 FQNEAQ (reference sequence). CDR3 sequence reads: CASSTWTSGSYEQYF.

This CDR3 is CASSLEGGNQPQHF. This chain joins TRBV5-1 and TRBJ1-5. The germline V gene encodes CDR1 SGHRS and CDR2 YFSETQ. CDR3 size: 14 residues.

The CDR3: CATSDPQWHPDTQYF. The chain joins TRBV24-1 to TRBJ2-3. The CDR3 totals 15 residues. Germline CDR1 is KGHDR and CDR2 is SFDVKD.

The J gene is TRBJ1-1, the V gene TRBV14. The CDR3 length is 16 residues. CDR1 is SGHDN, CDR2 FVKESK, per germline. The CDR3 sequence: CASSQEEGNFGTEAFF. The whole variable domain, remainder taken from reference TRBV14 and TRBJ1-1, is EAGVTQFPSHSVIEKGQTVTLRCDPISGHDNLYWYRRVMGKEIKFLLHFVKESKQDESGMPNNRFLAERTGGTYSTLKVQPAELEDSGVYFCASSQEEGNFGTEAFFGQGTRLTVV.

CDR3 in amino acids: CASSKRVGTGEDQPQHF. This rearrangement joins TRBV13 to TRBJ1-5; with no DNA, the TCRdb D assignment of TRBD1 cannot be verified. The CDR3 is 17 amino acids. The germline V gene encodes CDR1 PRHDT and CDR2 FYEKMQ (reference sequence). Variable domain in full (rest from reference TRBV13 and TRBJ1-5): AAGVIQSPRHLIKEKRETATLKCYPIPRHDTVYWYQQGPGQDPQFLISFYEKMQSDKGSIPDRFSAQQFSDYHSELNMSSLELGDSALYFCASSKRVGTGEDQPQHFGDGTRLSIL.

The chain couples TRBV27 to TRBJ2-3; without DNA, the TCRdb call of TRBD1 cannot be checked. CDR3 length: 15 amino acids. The germline V gene encodes CDR1 MNHEY and CDR2 SMNVEV (reference sequence). The CDR3 spells CASSLRGYSTDTQYF.

This sequence joins TRBV2 and TRBJ1-1; the D call from TCRdb, TRBD1, cannot be confirmed without DNA. The CDR3 length is 13 residues. CDR1 SNHLY and CDR2 FYNNEI come from the germline V gene. CDR3 residues: CASSESGFGEAFF.

The V gene is TRBV6-5, the J gene TRBJ2-3; TCRdb designates TRBD2, a call that cannot be tested without DNA. Germline V gene sequence: CDR1 MNHEY, CDR2 SVGAGI. The CDR3 runs 17 residues. The CDR3 sequence: CASSYPKTSGRQNTQYF.

The chain carries TRBV7-9 and TRBJ2-3; absent DNA, TCRdb's TRBD2 call cannot be checked. This CDR3 has 17 amino acids. Germline V gives CDR1 SEHNR, CDR2 FQNEAQ (reference sequence). CDR3: CASSLRSGRSGTDTQYF.

This chain links TRBV20-1 with TRBJ2-7; with no DNA, the TCRdb D assignment of TRBD2 cannot be verified. This CDR3 contains 14 residues. Germline V lookup: CDR1 DFQATT, CDR2 SNEGSKA (reference sequence). CDR3 in amino acids: CSARARAGGYEQYF.

The J gene is TRBJ2-3, the V gene TRBV29-1; TCRdb outputs TRBD1, but without DNA this stays unchecked. Germline lookup yields CDR1 SQVTM and CDR2 ANQGSEA. The CDR3 length is 14 residues. This CDR3 is CSARDPRRTDTQYF.

The CDR3 region is CASSPLVNQETQYF. The chain couples TRBV5-1 to TRBJ2-5; checking the TCRdb D call of TRBD2 is not possible without DNA. CDR3 length equals 14 residues. Germline lookup yields CDR1 SGHRS and CDR2 YFSETQ. The complete variable domain, with remaining parts taken from reference TRBV5-1 and TRBJ2-5, reads KAGVTQTPRYLIKTRGQQVTLSCSPISGHRSVSWYQQTPGQGLQFLFEYFSETQRNKGNFPGRFSGRQFSNSRSEMNVSTLELGDSALYLCASSPLVNQETQYFGPGTRLLVL.